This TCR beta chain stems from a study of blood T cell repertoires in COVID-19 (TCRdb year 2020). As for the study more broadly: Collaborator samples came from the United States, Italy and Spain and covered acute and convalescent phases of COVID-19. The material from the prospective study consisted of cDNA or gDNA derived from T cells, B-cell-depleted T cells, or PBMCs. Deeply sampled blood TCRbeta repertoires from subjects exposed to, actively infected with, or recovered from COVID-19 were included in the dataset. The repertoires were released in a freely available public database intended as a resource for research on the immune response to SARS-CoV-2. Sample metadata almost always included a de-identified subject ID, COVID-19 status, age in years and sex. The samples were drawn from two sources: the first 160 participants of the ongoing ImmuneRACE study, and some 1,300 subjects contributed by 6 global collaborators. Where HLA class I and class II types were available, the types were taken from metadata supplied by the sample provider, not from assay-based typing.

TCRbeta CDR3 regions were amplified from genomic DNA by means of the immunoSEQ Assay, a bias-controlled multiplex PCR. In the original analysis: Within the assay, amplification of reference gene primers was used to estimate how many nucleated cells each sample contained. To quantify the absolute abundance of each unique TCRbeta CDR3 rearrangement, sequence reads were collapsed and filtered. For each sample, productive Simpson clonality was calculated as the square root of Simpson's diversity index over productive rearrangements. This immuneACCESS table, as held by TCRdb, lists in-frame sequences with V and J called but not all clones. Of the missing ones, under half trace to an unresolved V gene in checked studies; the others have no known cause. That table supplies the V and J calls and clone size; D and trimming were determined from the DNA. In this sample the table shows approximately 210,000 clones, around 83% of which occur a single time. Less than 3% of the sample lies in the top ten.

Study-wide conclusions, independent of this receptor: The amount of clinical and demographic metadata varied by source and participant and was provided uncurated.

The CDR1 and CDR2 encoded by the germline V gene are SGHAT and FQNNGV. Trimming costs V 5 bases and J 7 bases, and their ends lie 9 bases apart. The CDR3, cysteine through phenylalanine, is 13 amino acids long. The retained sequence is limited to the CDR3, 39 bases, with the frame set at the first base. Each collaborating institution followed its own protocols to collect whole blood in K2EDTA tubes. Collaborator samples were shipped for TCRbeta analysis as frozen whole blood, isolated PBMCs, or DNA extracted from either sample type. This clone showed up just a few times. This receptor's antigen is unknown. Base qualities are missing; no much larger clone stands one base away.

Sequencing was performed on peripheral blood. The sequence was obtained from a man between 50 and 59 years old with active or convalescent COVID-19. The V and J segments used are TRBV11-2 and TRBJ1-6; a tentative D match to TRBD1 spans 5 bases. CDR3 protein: CASSLGQNSPLHF. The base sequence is TGTGCCAGCAGCCTCGGACAAAATTCACCCCTCCACTTT.